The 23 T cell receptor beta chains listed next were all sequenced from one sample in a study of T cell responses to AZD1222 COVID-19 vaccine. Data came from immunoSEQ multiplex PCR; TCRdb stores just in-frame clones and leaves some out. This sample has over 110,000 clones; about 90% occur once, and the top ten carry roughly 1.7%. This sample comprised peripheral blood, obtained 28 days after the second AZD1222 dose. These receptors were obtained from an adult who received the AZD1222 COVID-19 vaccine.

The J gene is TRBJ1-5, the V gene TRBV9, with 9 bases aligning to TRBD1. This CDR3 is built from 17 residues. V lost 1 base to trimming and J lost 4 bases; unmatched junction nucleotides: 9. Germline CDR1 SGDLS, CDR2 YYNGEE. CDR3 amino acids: CASSVKDRDRVNQPQHF. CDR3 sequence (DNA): TGTGCCAGCAGCGTAAAAGACCGGGACAGGGTAAATCAGCCCCAGCATTTT.

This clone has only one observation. CDR3 region: CSVVPENTGLAFF. As DNA, the CDR3 is TGCAGCGTTGTTCCCGAAAACACAGGGCTAGCTTTCTTT. The gene calls are TRBV29-1 and TRBJ1-1; a possible D gene is TRBD1 (6 bases). Germline V gene sequence: CDR1 SQVTM, CDR2 ANQGSEA. The CDR3 is 13 amino acids. With 4 bases removed from V and 10 bases from J, the gap between germline ends came to 19 bases.

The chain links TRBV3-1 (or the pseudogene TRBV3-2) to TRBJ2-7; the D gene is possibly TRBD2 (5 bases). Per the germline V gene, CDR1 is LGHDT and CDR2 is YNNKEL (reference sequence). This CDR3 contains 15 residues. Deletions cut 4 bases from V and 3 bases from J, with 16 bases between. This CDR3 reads CASSRRSWRHYEQYF. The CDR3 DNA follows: TGTGCCAGCAGCCGACGGAGTTGGAGGCACTACGAGCAGTACTTC.

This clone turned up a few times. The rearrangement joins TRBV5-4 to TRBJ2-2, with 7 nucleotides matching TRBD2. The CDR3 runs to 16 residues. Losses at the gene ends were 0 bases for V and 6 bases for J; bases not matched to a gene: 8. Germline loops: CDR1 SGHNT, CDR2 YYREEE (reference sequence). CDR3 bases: TGTGCCAGCAGCTTGGCCGGCGGGAGTCGGCCCGGGGAGCTGTTTTTT. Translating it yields CASSLAGGSRPGELFF.

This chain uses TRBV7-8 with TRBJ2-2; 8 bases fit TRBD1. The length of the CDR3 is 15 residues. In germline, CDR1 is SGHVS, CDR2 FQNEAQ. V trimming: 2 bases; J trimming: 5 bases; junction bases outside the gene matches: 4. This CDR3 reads CASSLLQGATGELFF. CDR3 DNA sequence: TGTGCCAGCAGCTTATTGCAGGGGGCTACCGGGGAGCTGTTTTTT.

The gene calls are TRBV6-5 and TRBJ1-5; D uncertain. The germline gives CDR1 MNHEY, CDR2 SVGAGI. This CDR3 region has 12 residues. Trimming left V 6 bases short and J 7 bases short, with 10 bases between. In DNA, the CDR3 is TGTGCCAGCAGGATATCCTGGCAGCCCCAGCATTTT. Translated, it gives CASRISWQPQHF.

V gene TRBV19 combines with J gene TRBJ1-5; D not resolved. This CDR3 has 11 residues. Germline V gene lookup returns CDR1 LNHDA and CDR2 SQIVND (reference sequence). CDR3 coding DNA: TGTGCTACTAGGGAGGGAGGGCCCCAGCATTTT. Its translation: CATREGGPQHF.

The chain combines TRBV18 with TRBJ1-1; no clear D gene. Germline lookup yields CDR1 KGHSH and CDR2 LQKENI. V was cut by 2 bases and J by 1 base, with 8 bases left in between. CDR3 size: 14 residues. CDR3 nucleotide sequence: TGTGCCAGCTCACCAAAAGGAGGGAACACTGAAGCTTTCTTT. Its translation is CASSPKGGNTEAFF. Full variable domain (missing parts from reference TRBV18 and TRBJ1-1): NAGVMQNPRHLVRRRGQEARLRCSPMKGHSHVYWYRQLPEEGLKFMVYLQKENIIDESGMPKERFSAEFPKEGPSILRIQQVVRGDSAAYFCASSPKGGNTEAFFGQGTRLTVV.

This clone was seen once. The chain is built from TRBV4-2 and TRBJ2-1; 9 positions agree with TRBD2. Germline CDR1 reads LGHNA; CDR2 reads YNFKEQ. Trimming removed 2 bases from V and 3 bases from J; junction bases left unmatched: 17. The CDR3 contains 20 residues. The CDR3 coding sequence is TGTGCCAGCAGCCAACGTTACCCCCGAGAGGCGGGGGGGCTCTACAATGAGCAGTTCTTC. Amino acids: CASSQRYPREAGGLYNEQFF.

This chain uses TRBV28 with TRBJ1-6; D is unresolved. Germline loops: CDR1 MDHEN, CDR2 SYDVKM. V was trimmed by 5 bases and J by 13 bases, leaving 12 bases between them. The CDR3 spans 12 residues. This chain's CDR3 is CASSDILVPLHF. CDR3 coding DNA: TGTGCCAGCAGTGATATCCTGGTCCCCCTCCACTTT.

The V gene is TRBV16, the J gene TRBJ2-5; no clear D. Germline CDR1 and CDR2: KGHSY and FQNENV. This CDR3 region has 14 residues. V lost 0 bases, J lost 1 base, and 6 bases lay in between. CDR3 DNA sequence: TGTGCCAGCAGCCAATCTTCGGTCCAAGAGACCCAGTACTTC. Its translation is CASSQSSVQETQYF.

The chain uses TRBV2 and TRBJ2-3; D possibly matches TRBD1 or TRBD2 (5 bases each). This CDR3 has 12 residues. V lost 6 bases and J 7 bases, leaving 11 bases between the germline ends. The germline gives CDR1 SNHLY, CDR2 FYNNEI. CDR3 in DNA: TGTGCCAGCAGGGGACCTTCACATACGCAGTATTTT. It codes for CASRGPSHTQYF.

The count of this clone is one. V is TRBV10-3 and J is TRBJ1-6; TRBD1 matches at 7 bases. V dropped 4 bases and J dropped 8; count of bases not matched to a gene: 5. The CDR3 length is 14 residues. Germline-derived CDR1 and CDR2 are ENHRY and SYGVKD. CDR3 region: CAISGGQGDSPLHF. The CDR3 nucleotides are TGTGCCATCAGTGGGGGGCAGGGGGATTCACCCCTCCACTTT.

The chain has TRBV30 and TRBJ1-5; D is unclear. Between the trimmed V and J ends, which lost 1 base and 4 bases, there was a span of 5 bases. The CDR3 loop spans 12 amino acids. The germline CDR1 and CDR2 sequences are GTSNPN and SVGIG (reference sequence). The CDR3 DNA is TGTGCCTGGAGTGGGTCAAATCAGCCCCAGCATTTT. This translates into CAWSGSNQPQHF.

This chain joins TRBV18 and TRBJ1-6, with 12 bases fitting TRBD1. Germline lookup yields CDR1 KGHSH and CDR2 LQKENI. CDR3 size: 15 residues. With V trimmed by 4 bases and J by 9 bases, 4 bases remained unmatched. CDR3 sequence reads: CASSQGQGAFSPLHF. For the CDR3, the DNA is TGTGCCAGCTCACAGGGACAGGGGGCTTTTTCACCCCTCCACTTT.

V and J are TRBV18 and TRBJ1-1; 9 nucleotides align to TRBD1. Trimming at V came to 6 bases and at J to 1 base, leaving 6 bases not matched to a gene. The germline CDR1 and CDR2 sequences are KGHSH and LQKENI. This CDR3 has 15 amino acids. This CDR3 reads CASSGQGTENTEAFF. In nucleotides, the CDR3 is TGTGCCAGCTCGGGACAGGGTACCGAGAACACTGAAGCTTTCTTT.

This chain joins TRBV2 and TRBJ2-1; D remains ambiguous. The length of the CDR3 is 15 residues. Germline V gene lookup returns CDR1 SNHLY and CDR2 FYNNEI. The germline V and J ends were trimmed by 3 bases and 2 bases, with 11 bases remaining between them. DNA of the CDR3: TGTGCCAGCAGTGATGCCCGGCGGCCCTACAATGAGCAGTTCTTC. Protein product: CASSDARRPYNEQFF.

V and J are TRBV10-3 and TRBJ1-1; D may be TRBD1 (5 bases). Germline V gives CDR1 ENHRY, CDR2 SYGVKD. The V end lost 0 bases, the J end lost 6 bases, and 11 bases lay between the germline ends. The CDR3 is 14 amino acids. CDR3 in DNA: TGTGCCATCAGTGAGTCGGGGGGAAAGGCTGAAGCTTTCTTT. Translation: CAISESGGKAEAFF.

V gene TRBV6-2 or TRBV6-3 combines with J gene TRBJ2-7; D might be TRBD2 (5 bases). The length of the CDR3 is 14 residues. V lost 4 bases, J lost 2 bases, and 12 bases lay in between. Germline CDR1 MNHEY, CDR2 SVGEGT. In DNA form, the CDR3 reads TGTGCCAGCAGTTTCTCACCCGGGGCCTACGAGCAGTACTTC. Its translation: CASSFSPGAYEQYF.

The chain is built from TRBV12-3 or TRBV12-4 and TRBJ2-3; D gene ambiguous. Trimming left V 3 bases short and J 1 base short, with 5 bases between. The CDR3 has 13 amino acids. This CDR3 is CASSFQGTDTQYF. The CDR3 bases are TGTGCCAGCAGTTTCCAGGGCACAGATACGCAGTATTTT.

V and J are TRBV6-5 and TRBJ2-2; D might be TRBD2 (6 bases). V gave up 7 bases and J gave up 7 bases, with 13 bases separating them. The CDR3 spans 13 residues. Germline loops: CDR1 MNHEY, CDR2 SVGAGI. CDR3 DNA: TGTGCCAGCATGAGTGGGGGGATCGGGGAGCTGTTTTTT. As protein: CASMSGGIGELFF.

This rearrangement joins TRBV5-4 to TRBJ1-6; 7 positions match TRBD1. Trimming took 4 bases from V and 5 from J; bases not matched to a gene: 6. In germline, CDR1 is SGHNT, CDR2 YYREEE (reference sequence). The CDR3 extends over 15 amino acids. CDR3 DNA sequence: TGTGCCAGCAGCGTGCCGGGACAGAATAATTCACCCCTCCACTTT. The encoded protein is CASSVPGQNNSPLHF.

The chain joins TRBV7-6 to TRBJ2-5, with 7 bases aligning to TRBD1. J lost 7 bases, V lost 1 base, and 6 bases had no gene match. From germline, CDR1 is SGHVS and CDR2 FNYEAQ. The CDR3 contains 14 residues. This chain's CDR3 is CASSLGQGEGTQYF. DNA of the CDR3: TGTGCCAGCAGCTTAGGGCAGGGGGAAGGGACCCAGTACTTC.